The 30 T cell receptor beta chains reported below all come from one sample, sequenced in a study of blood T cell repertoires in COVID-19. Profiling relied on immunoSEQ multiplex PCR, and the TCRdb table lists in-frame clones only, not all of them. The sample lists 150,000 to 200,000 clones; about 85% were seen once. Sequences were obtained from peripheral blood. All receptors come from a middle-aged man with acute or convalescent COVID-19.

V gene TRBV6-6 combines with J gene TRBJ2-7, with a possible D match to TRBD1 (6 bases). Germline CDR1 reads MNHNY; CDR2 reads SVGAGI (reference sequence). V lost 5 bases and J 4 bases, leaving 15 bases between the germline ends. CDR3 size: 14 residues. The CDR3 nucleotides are TGTGCCAGCAGTGACGTAGGGGGTAGGTACGAGCAGTACTTC. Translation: CASSDVGGRYEQYF.

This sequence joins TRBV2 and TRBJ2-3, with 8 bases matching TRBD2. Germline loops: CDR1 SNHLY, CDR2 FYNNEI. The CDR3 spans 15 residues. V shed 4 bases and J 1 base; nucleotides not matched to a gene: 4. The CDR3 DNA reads TGTGCCAGCAGTGGACTAGCGAGTGGCACAGATACGCAGTATTTT. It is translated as CASSGLASGTDTQYF. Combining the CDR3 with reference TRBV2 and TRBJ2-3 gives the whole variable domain EPEVTQTPSHQVTQMGQEVILRCVPISNHLYFYWYRQILGQKVEFLVSFYNNEISEKSEIFDDQFSVERPDGSNFTLKIRSTKLEDSAMYFCASSGLASGTDTQYFGPGTRLTVL.

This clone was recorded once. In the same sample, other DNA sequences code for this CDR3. CDR3 DNA sequence: TGTGCCAGCAGCAGGGGAACTGAAGCTTTCTTT. Amino acid sequence: CASSRGTEAFF. The chain has TRBV6-5 and TRBJ1-1; the D gene is possibly TRBD1 (6 bases). V was pared by 6 bases and J by 5 bases, with 7 bases between. There are 11 residues in the CDR3. The V gene's germline CDR1 is MNHEY and CDR2 SVGAGI.

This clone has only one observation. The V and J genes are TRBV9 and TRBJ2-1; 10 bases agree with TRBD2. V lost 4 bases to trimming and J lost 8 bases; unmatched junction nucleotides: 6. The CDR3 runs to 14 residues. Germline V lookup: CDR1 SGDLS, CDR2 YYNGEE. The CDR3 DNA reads TGTGCCAGCAGCCGGACTAGCGGAGGCCATGAGCAGTTCTTC. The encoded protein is CASSRTSGGHEQFF. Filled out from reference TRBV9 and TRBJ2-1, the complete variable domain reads DSGVTQTPKHLITATGQRVTLRCSPRSGDLSVYWYQQSLDQGLQFLIQYYNGEERAKGNILERFSAQQFPDLHSELNLSSLELGDSALYFCASSRTSGGHEQFFGPGTRLTVL.

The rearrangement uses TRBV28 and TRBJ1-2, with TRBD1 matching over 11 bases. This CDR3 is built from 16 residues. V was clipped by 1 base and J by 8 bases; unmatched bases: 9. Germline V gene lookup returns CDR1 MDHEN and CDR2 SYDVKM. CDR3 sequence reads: CASSLLTGTGGDGYTF. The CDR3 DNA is TGTGCCAGCAGTTTATTAACCGGGACAGGGGGAGACGGCTACACCTTC.

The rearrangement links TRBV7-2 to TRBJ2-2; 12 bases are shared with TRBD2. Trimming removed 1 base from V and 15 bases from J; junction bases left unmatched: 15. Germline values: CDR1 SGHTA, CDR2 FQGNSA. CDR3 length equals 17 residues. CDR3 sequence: CASSLESASGGAQVVFF. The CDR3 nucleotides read TGTGCCAGCAGCTTAGAGTCGGCTAGCGGGGGGGCCCAGGTGGTGTTTTTT. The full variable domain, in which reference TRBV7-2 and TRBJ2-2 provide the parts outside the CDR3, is GAGVSQSPSNKVTEKGKDVELRCDPISGHTALYWYRQSLGQGLEFLIYFQGNSAPDKSGLPSDRFSAERTGGSVSTLTIQRTQQEDSAVYLCASSLESASGGAQVVFFGEGSRLTVL.

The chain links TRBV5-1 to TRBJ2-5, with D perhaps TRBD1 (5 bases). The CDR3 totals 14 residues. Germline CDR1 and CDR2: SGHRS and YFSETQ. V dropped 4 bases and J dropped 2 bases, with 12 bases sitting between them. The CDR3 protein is CASSIGQGQETQYF. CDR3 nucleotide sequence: TGCGCCAGCAGCATTGGACAAGGACAAGAGACCCAGTACTTC.

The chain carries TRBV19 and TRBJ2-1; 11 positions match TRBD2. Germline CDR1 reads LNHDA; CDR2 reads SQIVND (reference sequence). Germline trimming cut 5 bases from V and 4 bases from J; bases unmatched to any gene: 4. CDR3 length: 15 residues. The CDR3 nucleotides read TGTGCCAGTAGTTTAGCGGGGGGGCCATACAATGAGCAGTTCTTC. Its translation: CASSLAGGPYNEQFF. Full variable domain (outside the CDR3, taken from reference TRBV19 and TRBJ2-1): DGGITQSPKYLFRKEGQNVTLSCEQNLNHDAMYWYRQDPGQGLRLIYYSQIVNDFQKGDIAEGYSVSREKKESFPLTVTSAQKNPTAFYLCASSLAGGPYNEQFFGPGTRLTVL.

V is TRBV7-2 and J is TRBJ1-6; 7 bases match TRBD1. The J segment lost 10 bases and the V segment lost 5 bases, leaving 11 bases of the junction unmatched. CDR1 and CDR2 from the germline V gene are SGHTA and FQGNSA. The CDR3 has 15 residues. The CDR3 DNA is TGTGCCAGCAGCGCCCGACAGGGCAGCGGATCACCCCTCCACTTT. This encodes CASSARQGSGSPLHF.

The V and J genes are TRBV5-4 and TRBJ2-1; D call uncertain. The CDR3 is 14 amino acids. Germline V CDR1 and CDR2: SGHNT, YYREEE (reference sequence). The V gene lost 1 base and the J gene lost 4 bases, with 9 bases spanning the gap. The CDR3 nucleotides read TGTGCCAGCAGCTTGATTAGAGATTACAATGAGCAGTTCTTC. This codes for CASSLIRDYNEQFF.

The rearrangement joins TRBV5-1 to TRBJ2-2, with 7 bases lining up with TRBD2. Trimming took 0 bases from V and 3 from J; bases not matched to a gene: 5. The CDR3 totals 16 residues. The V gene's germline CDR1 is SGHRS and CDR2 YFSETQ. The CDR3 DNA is TGCGCCAGCAGCTTGGCCATGGGGGGGTACACCGGGGAGCTGTTTTTT. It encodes CASSLAMGGYTGELFF.

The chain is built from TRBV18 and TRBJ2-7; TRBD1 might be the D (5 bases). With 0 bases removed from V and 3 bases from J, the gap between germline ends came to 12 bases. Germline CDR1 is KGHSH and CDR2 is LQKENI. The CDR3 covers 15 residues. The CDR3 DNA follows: TGTGCCAGCTCACCACCGGGCAGGGCCGGCTACGAGCAGTACTTC. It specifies CASSPPGRAGYEQYF.

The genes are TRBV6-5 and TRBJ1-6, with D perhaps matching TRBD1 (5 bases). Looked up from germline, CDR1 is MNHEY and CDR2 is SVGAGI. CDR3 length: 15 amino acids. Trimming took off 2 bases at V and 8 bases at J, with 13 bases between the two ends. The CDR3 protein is CASSYGGQGYSPLHF. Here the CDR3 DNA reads TGTGCCAGCAGTTACGGTGGGCAGGGATATTCACCCCTCCACTTT.

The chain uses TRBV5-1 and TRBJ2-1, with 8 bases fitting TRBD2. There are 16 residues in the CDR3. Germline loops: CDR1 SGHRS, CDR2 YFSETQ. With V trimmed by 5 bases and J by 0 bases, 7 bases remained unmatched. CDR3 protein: CASRFSGTSSYNEQFF. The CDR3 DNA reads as TGCGCCAGCAGGTTTAGCGGGACCAGCTCCTACAATGAGCAGTTCTTC.

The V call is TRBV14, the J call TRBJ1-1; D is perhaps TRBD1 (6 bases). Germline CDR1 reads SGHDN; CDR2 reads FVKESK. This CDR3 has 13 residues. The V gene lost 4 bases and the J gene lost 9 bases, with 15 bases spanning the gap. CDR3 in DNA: TGTGCCAGCAGCCCATCCAACAGGGTTCAAGCTTTCTTT. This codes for CASSPSNRVQAFF.

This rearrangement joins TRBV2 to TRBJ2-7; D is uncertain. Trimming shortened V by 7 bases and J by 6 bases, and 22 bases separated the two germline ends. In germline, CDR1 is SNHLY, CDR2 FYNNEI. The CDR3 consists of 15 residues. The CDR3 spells CASKVSSAGSGEQYF. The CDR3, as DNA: TGTGCCAGCAAAGTGTCTTCCGCAGGTTCAGGCGAGCAGTACTTC.

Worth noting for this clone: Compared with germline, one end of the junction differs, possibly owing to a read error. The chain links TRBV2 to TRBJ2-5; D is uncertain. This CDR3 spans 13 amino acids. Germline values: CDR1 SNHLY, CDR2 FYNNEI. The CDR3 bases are TGTGCCAGCAGTGAAGCGGCGGCAGCCGAACCGGACTTC. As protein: CASSEAAAAEPDF.

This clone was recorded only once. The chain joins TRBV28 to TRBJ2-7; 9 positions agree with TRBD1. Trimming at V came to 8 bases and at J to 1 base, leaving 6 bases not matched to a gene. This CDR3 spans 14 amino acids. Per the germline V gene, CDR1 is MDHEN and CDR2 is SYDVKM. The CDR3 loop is CASQGDRASYEQYF. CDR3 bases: TGTGCCAGCCAAGGGGACAGGGCGTCCTACGAGCAGTACTTC.

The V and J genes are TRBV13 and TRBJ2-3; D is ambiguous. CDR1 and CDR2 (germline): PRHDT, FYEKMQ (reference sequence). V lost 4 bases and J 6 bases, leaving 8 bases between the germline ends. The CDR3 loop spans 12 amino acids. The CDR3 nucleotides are TGTGCCAGCAGCTCTAGGTCGGATACGCAGTATTTT. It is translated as CASSSRSDTQYF. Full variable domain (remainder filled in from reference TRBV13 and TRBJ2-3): AAGVIQSPRHLIKEKRETATLKCYPIPRHDTVYWYQQGPGQDPQFLISFYEKMQSDKGSIPDRFSAQQFSDYHSELNMSSLELGDSALYFCASSSRSDTQYFGPGTRLTVL.

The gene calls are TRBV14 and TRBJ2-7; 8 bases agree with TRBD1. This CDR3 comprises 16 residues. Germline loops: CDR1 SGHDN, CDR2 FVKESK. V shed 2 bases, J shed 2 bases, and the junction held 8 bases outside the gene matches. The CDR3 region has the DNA TGTGCCAGCAGCCAACGGACAGGGTTTAAGACCTACGAGCAGTACTTC. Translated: CASSQRTGFKTYEQYF.

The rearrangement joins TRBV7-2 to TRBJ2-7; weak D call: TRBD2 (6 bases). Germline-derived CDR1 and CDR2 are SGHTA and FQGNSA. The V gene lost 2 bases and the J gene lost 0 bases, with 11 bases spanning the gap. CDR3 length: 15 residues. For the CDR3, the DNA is TGTGCCAGCAGCTTAATCCACGGGAGCTCCTACGAGCAGTACTTC. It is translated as CASSLIHGSSYEQYF.

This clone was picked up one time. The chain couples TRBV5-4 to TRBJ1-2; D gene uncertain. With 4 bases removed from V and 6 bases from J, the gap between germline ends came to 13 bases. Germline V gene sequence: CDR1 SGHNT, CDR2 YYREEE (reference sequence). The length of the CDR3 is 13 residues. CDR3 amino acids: CASSRGLPDGYTF. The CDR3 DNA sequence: TGTGCCAGCAGCCGAGGGCTTCCCGATGGCTACACCTTC.

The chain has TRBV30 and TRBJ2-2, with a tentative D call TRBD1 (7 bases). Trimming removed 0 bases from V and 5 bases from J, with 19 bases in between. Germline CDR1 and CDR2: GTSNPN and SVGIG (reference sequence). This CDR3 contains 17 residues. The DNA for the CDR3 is TGTGCCTGGAGTGTAGGGTTTAGGGCAGGGGGGACCGGGGAGCTGTTTTTT. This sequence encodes CAWSVGFRAGGTGELFF.

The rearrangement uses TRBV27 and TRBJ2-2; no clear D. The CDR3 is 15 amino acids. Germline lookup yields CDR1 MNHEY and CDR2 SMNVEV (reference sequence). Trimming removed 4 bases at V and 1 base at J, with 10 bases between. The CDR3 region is CASSWAGRNTGELFF. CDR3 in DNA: TGTGCCAGCAGTTGGGCAGGCCGGAACACCGGGGAGCTGTTTTTT.

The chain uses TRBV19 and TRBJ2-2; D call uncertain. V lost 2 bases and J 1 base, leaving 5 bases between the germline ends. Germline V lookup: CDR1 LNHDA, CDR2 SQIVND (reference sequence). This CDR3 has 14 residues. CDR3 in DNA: TGTGCCAGTAGTATACAGGTGAACACCGGGGAGCTGTTTTTT. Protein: CASSIQVNTGELFF.

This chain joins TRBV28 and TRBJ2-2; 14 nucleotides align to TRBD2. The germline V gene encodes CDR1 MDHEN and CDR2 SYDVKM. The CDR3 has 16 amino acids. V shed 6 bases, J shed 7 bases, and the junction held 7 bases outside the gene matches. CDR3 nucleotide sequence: TGTGCCAGCAGCACAGGACTAGCGGGGGGTCTCGGGGAGCTGTTTTTT. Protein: CASSTGLAGGLGELFF.

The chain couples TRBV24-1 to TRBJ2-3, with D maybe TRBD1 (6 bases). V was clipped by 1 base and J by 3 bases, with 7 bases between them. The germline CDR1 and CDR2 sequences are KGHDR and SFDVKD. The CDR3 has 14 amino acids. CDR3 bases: TGTGCCACCAGTGATTTCAGGGGTACAGATACGCAGTATTTT. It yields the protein CATSDFRGTDTQYF.

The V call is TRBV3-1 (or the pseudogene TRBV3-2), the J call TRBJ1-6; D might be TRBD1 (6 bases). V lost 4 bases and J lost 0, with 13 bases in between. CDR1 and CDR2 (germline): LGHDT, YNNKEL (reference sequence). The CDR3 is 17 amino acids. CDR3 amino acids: CASSREGGYSYNSPLHF. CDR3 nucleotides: TGTGCCAGCAGCCGGGAAGGGGGTTACTCCTATAATTCACCCCTCCACTTT.

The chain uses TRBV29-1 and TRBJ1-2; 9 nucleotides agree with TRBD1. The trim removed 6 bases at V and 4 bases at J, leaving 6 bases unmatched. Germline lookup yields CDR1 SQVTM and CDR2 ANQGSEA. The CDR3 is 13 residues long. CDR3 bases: TGCAGCGTCGATGACAGGGGGATCTATGGCTACACCTTC. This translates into CSVDDRGIYGYTF.

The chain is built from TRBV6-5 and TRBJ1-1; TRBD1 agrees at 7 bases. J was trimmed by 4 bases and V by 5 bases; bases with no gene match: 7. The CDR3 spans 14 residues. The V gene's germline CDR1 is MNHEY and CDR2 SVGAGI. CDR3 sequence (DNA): TGTGCCAGCAGTAGACGACAGGGTTTCACTGAAGCTTTCTTT. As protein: CASSRRQGFTEAFF.